A single sample is the source of the 30 T cell receptor beta chains below, sequenced in a study of blood T cell repertoires in COVID-19. Profiled with immunoSEQ multiplex PCR; TCRdb holds only in-frame clones, not every one. The repertoire includes about 60,000 clones, 86% of them detected once, and 0.9% to 1.5% sits in the top ten. The sequencing sample was made of peripheral blood. The receptors shown here come from a middle-aged man with acute or convalescent COVID-19.

As DNA, the CDR3 is TGTGCCAGCAGAATGGGGCCGCCCCCTAACTATGGCTACACCTTC. It is translated as CASRMGPPPNYGYTF. The V call is TRBV2, the J call TRBJ1-2; possible D gene TRBD1, 5 bases. The germline gives CDR1 SNHLY, CDR2 FYNNEI. With 6 bases removed from V and 0 bases from J, the gap between germline ends came to 14 bases. The length of the CDR3 is 15 residues.

The rearrangement links TRBV6-5 to TRBJ2-7; tentative D call: TRBD1 (6 bases). The CDR3 covers 15 residues. Germline assignment: CDR1 MNHEY and CDR2 SVGAGI. Trimming took 7 bases from V and 2 from J, leaving 18 bases between them. Here the CDR3 reads CASTPSRGLPYEQYF. The CDR3 DNA sequence: TGTGCCAGCACCCCGAGCAGGGGCTTGCCCTACGAGCAGTACTTC.

The chain combines TRBV7-9 with TRBJ2-5; tentative D call: TRBD1 (5 bases). Deletions cut 5 bases from V and 7 bases from J, with 23 bases between. The germline V gene encodes CDR1 SEHNR and CDR2 FQNEAQ (reference sequence). This CDR3 region has 16 residues. CDR3 in amino acids: CASSRIDGRSTGTQYF. CDR3 DNA sequence: TGTGCCAGCAGCCGAATAGACGGACGGTCCACAGGGACCCAGTACTTC.

The genes are TRBV5-1 and TRBJ1-1; D is ambiguous. Germline V gene data show CDR1 as SGHRS and CDR2 as YFSETQ. This CDR3 is built from 14 residues. Trimming stripped 2 bases from V and 1 base from J, with 9 bases between. The CDR3 here is CASSFRGGNTEAFF. For the CDR3, the DNA is TGCGCCAGCAGCTTTCGAGGAGGGAACACTGAAGCTTTCTTT. Supplemented by reference TRBV5-1 and TRBJ1-1, the full variable domain reads KAGVTQTPRYLIKTRGQQVTLSCSPISGHRSVSWYQQTPGQGLQFLFEYFSETQRNKGNFPGRFSGRQFSNSRSEMNVSTLELGDSALYLCASSFRGGNTEAFFGQGTRLTVV.

The V and J genes are TRBV6-5 and TRBJ2-1, with 8 bases fitting TRBD1. Germline CDR1 and CDR2: MNHEY and SVGAGI. V was pared by 4 bases and J by 7 bases, with 12 bases of the junction left unmatched. The CDR3 contains 16 residues. CDR3 nucleotide sequence: TGTGCCAGCAGTTCCGCTTTGGACAGGGTTTTAAATGAGCAGTTCTTC. It is translated as CASSSALDRVLNEQFF.

This chain uses TRBV4-1 with TRBJ1-2, with D possibly matching TRBD1 (5 bases). Trimming pared 0 bases from V and 4 bases from J, leaving 15 bases between. CDR1 and CDR2 (germline): MGHRA, YSYEKL. The CDR3 consists of 16 residues. The DNA of the CDR3 is TGCGCCAGCAGCCAAGATGGGAGGGGTCAAGGCTATGGCTACACCTTC. Residues: CASSQDGRGQGYGYTF.

The V call is TRBV11-2, the J call TRBJ2-3; TRBD1 matches at 7 bases. The CDR3 is 14 residues long. V lost 3 bases, J lost 4 bases, and 4 bases stayed unmatched. Germline CDR1 and CDR2: SGHAT and FQNNGV. CDR3 amino acids: CASSFDRVADTQYF. The CDR3 coding sequence is TGTGCCAGCAGCTTCGACAGGGTGGCAGATACGCAGTATTTT. Together with reference TRBV11-2 and TRBJ2-3, the CDR3 gives the full variable domain: EAGVAQSPRYKIIEKRQSVAFWCNPISGHATLYWYQQILGQGPKLLIQFQNNGVVDDSQLPKDRFSAERLKGVDSTLKIQPAKLEDSAVYLCASSFDRVADTQYFGPGTRLTVL.

This rearrangement joins TRBV29-1 to TRBJ1-2; 8 bases align to TRBD1. Germline values: CDR1 SQVTM, CDR2 ANQGSEA. The V gene end was trimmed by 7 bases and the J gene end by 8 bases; junction bases not matched to a gene: 9. CDR3 length equals 12 residues. CDR3 region: CSAGDRGWGYTF. The CDR3 DNA sequence: TGCAGCGCAGGCGACAGGGGATGGGGCTACACCTTC.

The chain couples TRBV11-3 to TRBJ2-4, with 13 bases that match TRBD2. Trimming took 5 bases from V and 0 from J; bases not matched to a gene: 10. The CDR3 has 19 amino acids. Germline CDR1 SGHNT, CDR2 YENEEA. The CDR3 nucleotides are TGTGCCAGCAGCCTGGACCGACTAGCGGGGGGCATAGCCAAAAACATTCAGTACTTC. Amino acids: CASSLDRLAGGIAKNIQYF.

The genes are TRBV3-1 (or the pseudogene TRBV3-2) and TRBJ1-6; D remains unclear. V was pared by 1 base and J by 0 bases, with 13 bases between. This CDR3 contains 18 residues. CDR1 LGHDT and CDR2 YNNKEL come from the germline V gene (reference sequence). The DNA of the CDR3 is TGTGCCAGCAGCCAAGTTTCTGGGAGGAGCTCCTATAATTCACCCCTCCACTTT. It translates to CASSQVSGRSSYNSPLHF.

V is TRBV2 and J is TRBJ1-1, with D possibly matching TRBD1 (6 bases). Trimming removed 7 bases from V and 7 bases from J, with 19 bases in between. The germline gives CDR1 SNHLY, CDR2 FYNNEI. CDR3 size: 14 residues. CDR3 residues: CASTKGGGDGEAFF. The CDR3 DNA reads as TGTGCCAGCACCAAAGGCGGGGGCGACGGTGAAGCTTTCTTT.

The chain has TRBV11-2 and TRBJ2-3; D perhaps matches TRBD2 (7 bases). Germline V lookup: CDR1 SGHAT, CDR2 FQNNGV. CDR3 size: 15 residues. Trimming removed 3 bases from V and 2 bases from J, with 12 bases in between. This CDR3 reads CASSFRGANTDTQYF. The CDR3 DNA is TGTGCCAGCAGCTTTCGGGGGGCAAACACAGATACGCAGTATTTT.

This chain uses TRBV2 with TRBJ1-3, with D unclear. The CDR3 is 12 residues long. The germline gives CDR1 SNHLY, CDR2 FYNNEI. The V gene lost 6 bases and the J gene lost 6 bases, with 9 bases spanning the gap. The CDR3 DNA reads TGTGCCAGCAGGGGCCAGGAAAACACCATATATTTT. Its translation is CASRGQENTIYF. The variable domain in full, completed from reference TRBV2 and TRBJ1-3, reads EPEVTQTPSHQVTQMGQEVILRCVPISNHLYFYWYRQILGQKVEFLVSFYNNEISEKSEIFDDQFSVERPDGSNFTLKIRSTKLEDSAMYFCASRGQENTIYFGEGSWLTVV.

The chain links TRBV3-1 (or the pseudogene TRBV3-2) to TRBJ2-7; 7 nucleotides line up with TRBD1. This CDR3 is built from 15 residues. CDR1 and CDR2 from the germline V gene are LGHDT and YNNKEL (reference sequence). V trimming: 0 bases; J trimming: 3 bases; junction bases outside the gene matches: 5. The CDR3 DNA sequence: TGTGCCAGCAGCCAAGATGGGACAGAATACTACGAGCAGTACTTC. Translating it yields CASSQDGTEYYEQYF.

V usage is TRBV5-4 and J usage is TRBJ1-2; D is undetermined. V was clipped by 5 bases and J by 3 bases, with 11 bases between them. The length of the CDR3 is 13 residues. In germline, CDR1 is SGHNT, CDR2 YYREEE (reference sequence). CDR3 amino acids: CASSSDGDYGYTF. The CDR3 region has the DNA TGTGCCAGCAGTTCGGACGGGGACTATGGCTACACCTTC.

The chain has TRBV7-3 and TRBJ1-2; the match to TRBD1 covers 11 bases. This CDR3 has 14 amino acids. CDR1 is SGHTA, CDR2 FQGTGA, per germline. The V segment lost 5 bases and the J segment 8 bases; nucleotides outside the gene matches: 7. This CDR3 reads CASSPDRGQRGYTF. CDR3 sequence (DNA): TGTGCCAGCAGCCCGGACAGGGGGCAGAGGGGCTACACCTTC.

The chain combines TRBV5-1 with TRBJ1-1; possibly TRBD1 for D (6 bases). The CDR3 runs to 13 residues. Trimming stripped 0 bases from V and 7 bases from J, with 10 bases between. The germline V gene encodes CDR1 SGHRS and CDR2 YFSETQ. CDR3 region: CASSLDGQIEAFF. The CDR3 DNA sequence: TGCGCCAGCAGCTTGGATGGACAGATTGAAGCTTTCTTT. The whole variable domain, filled in from reference TRBV5-1 and TRBJ1-1, reads KAGVTQTPRYLIKTRGQQVTLSCSPISGHRSVSWYQQTPGQGLQFLFEYFSETQRNKGNFPGRFSGRQFSNSRSEMNVSTLELGDSALYLCASSLDGQIEAFFGQGTRLTVV.

This CDR3 reads CASSQERALNTEAFF. The CDR3 nucleotides read TGTGCCAGCAGCCAAGAGAGGGCCTTGAACACTGAAGCTTTCTTT. The chain couples TRBV4-2 to TRBJ1-1; D is unresolved. CDR1 is LGHNA, CDR2 YNFKEQ, per germline. The length of the CDR3 is 15 residues. V was clipped by 0 bases and J by 0 bases, with 8 bases between them.

The rearrangement uses TRBV29-1 and TRBJ1-4; the match to TRBD1 covers 9 bases. V trimming: 0 bases; J trimming: 7 bases; junction bases outside the gene matches: 3. The length of the CDR3 is 14 residues. Germline V gene lookup returns CDR1 SQVTM and CDR2 ANQGSEA. The CDR3 spells CSVEDLGQGEKLFF. CDR3 DNA: TGCAGCGTTGAAGATCTGGGACAGGGTGAAAAACTGTTTTTT.

The V and J genes are TRBV3-1 (or the pseudogene TRBV3-2) and TRBJ2-7; TRBD2 aligns across 9 bases. Germline V lookup: CDR1 LGHDT, CDR2 YNNKEL (reference sequence). This CDR3 has 14 amino acids. The V segment lost 3 bases and the J segment 2 bases; nucleotides outside the gene matches: 2. The CDR3: CASSHGGGAYEQYF. The CDR3 coding sequence is TGTGCCAGCAGCCACGGCGGGGGGGCCTACGAGCAGTACTTC.

The chain recombines TRBV12-5 with TRBJ2-7, with D possibly TRBD1 on 6 matching bases. Trimming cost V 6 bases and J 1 base, with 13 bases left between them. CDR3 length equals 14 residues. Germline values: CDR1 LGHNT, CDR2 FRNRAP. The CDR3 spells CASGPQGLSYEQYF. CDR3 nucleotides: TGTGCTAGTGGCCCACAGGGCTTATCCTACGAGCAGTACTTC.

CDR3 protein: CASRGQGGGKSPQHF. The CDR3, as DNA: TGTGCCAGCAGGGGACAGGGAGGAGGTAAATCGCCCCAGCATTTT. The J gene is TRBJ1-5, the V gene TRBV2; 9 nucleotides line up with TRBD1. Germline lookup yields CDR1 SNHLY and CDR2 FYNNEI. There are 15 residues in the CDR3. The junction had 12 bases not matched to a gene; V was cut back by 6 bases and J by 9 bases.

The J gene is TRBJ2-2, the V gene TRBV11-2; the match to TRBD1 covers 9 bases. Unmatched junction bases numbered 9, after V lost 6 bases and J lost 1 base. Germline loops: CDR1 SGHAT, CDR2 FQNNGV. There are 17 residues in the CDR3. The CDR3 DNA follows: TGTGCCAGCAGACCGGGACAGGGCTGGGGGAACACCGGGGAGCTGTTTTTT. Protein sequence: CASRPGQGWGNTGELFF.

This chain uses TRBV28 with TRBJ1-2; D ambiguous. Germline-derived CDR1 and CDR2 are MDHEN and SYDVKM. V was trimmed by 3 bases and J by 2 bases, leaving 10 bases between them. The CDR3 contains 14 residues. The CDR3 sequence is CASSFIATNYGYTF. For the CDR3, the DNA is TGTGCCAGCAGTTTTATAGCCACCAACTATGGCTACACCTTC.

CDR3 sequence: CASRRTGNTEAFF. CDR3 in DNA: TGCGCCAGCAGAAGGACAGGGAACACTGAAGCTTTCTTT. This chain uses TRBV10-1 with TRBJ1-1, with 7 bases matching TRBD1. The CDR3 contains 13 residues. Germline-derived CDR1 and CDR2 are WNHNN and SYGVQD (reference sequence). V trimming: 6 bases; J trimming: 1 base; junction bases outside the gene matches: 2.

The chain has TRBV5-4 and TRBJ1-2, with a tentative D call TRBD1 (5 bases). This CDR3 contains 12 residues. Germline V gene sequence: CDR1 SGHNT, CDR2 YYREEE (reference sequence). V was shortened by 6 bases and J by 8 bases, with 14 bases between the two germline ends. CDR3 bases: TGTGCCAGCAAGGGCACGGGGGACGGCTACACCTTC. It codes for CASKGTGDGYTF.

This rearrangement joins TRBV6-5 to TRBJ2-3; D unclear. This CDR3 has 11 residues. Germline V lookup: CDR1 MNHEY, CDR2 SVGAGI. Deletions cut 10 bases from V and 1 base from J, with 6 bases between. The chain's CDR3 is CATIRTDTQYF. The CDR3 nucleotides read TGTGCCACCATCCGCACAGATACGCAGTATTTT.

The chain links TRBV30 to TRBJ1-1, with D hard to call. This CDR3 has 14 residues. Looked up from germline, CDR1 is GTSNPN and CDR2 is SVGIG (reference sequence). V was pared by 3 bases and J by 0 bases, with 11 bases between. The CDR3 DNA is TGTGCCTGGAGGCCCCCGGGAATGAACACTGAAGCTTTCTTT. Translation gives CAWRPPGMNTEAFF.

The rearrangement joins TRBV29-1 to TRBJ1-2; 7 bases align to TRBD1. From germline, CDR1 is SQVTM and CDR2 ANQGSEA. With V trimmed by 2 bases and J by 8 bases, 2 bases remained unmatched. CDR3 length equals 11 residues. CDR3 in amino acids: CSVEQGVGYTF. CDR3 sequence (DNA): TGCAGCGTTGAACAGGGGGTCGGCTACACCTTC.

The rearrangement uses TRBV5-1 and TRBJ1-6; D is unclear. This CDR3 comprises 14 residues. Trimming removed 4 bases from V and 10 bases from J, with 15 bases in between. Germline lookup yields CDR1 SGHRS and CDR2 YFSETQ. For the CDR3, the DNA is TGCGCCAGCAGCCTACTACTATCGGAGTCACCCCTCCACTTT. Translation: CASSLLLSESPLHF.